The sequence of this TCR beta chain was determined in a study of cytomegalovirus exposure and HLA in healthy donors. Study results and caveats: Both high specificity and high sensitivity reportedly marked the classifier's diagnosis of cytomegalovirus status.

There are 15 residues in the CDR3. Germline V lookup: CDR1 SGHTA, CDR2 FQGNSA. J was trimmed by 5 bases and V by 5 bases; bases with no gene match: 8. Primers included in the PCR were 60 Vbeta and 13 Jbeta primers. Libraries were prepared by immunoSEQ multiplex PCR; TCRdb keeps only in-frame clonotypes and omits some of them. This table holds about 140,000 clones, more than 70% found once. Healthy bone marrow donors made up the cohort. About this clone itself: Its antigen remains unknown.

This sequence joins TRBV7-2 and TRBJ2-5; TRBD2 aligns across 10 bases. The sequenced material came from PBMCs. This clonotype originated in a man in his fifties or sixties in good health and CMV-seronegative. CDR3 sequence: CASSPGLAPGETQYF. CDR3 in DNA: TGTGCCAGCAGCCCGGGACTAGCGCCTGGGGAGACCCAGTACTTC. Variable domain in full (rest from reference TRBV7-2 and TRBJ2-5): GAGVSQSPSNKVTEKGKDVELRCDPISGHTALYWYRQSLGQGLEFLIYFQGNSAPDKSGLPSDRFSAERTGGSVSTLTIQRTQQEDSAVYLCASSPGLAPGETQYFGPGTRLLVL.